The clone carrying this TCR beta chain was counted ten times or more. CDR1 and CDR2 from the germline V gene are LGHNA and YNFKEQ. Trimming took off 0 bases at V and 6 bases at J, with 11 bases between the two ends. The CDR3 length is 14 residues. Full-length variable regions came from constant-region reverse primers plus semi-nested Nested Universal Primer A PCR. TCRdb analysed the 5' RACE reads with MiXCR anew, one entry per CDR3 protein. The top ten hold under 3% of the sample, which has about 54,000 distinct CDR3 sequences, about 15% seen once. The chain joins TRBV4-2 to TRBJ1-2; D may be TRBD1 (6 bases). The clonotype comes from a female donor with breast cancer. Sequencing was performed on naive CD4+ T cells sorted from blood. Subset described: naive CD4+ T cells, CD4+CD45RA+CD25-. As DNA, the CDR3 is TGTGCCAGCAGCCAAGAGGCAGGGGTGGATGGCTACACCTTC. Its translation: CASSQEAGVDGYTF.